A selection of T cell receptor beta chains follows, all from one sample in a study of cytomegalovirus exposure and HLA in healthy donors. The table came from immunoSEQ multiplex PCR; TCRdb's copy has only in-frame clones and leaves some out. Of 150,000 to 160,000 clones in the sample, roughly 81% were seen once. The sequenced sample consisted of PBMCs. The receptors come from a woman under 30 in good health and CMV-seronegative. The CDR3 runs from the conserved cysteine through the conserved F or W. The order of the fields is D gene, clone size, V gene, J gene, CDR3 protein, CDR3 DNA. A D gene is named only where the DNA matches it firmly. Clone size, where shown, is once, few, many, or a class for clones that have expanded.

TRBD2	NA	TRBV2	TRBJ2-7	CASKRTSGIAYEQYF	TGTGCCAGCAAGAGGACTAGCGGGATAGCCTACGAGCAGTACTTC
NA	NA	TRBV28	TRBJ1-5	CASHSTQPQHF	TGTGCCAGCCACTCTACTCAGCCCCAGCATTTT
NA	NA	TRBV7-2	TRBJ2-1	CASSEGAVYNEQFF	TGTGCCAGCTCAGAAGGGGCGGTATACAATGAGCAGTTCTTC
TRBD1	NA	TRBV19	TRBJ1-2	CASSQGQGEGYTF	TGTGCCAGTAGCCAAGGACAGGGGGAGGGCTACACCTTC
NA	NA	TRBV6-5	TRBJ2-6	CASSAGDSGANVLTF	TGTGCCAGTTCCGCGGGTGACTCTGGGGCCAACGTCCTGACTTTC
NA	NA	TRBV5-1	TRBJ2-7	CASSLGYGQTSYEQYF	TGCGCCAGCAGCTTGGGTTACGGACAAACGTCCTACGAGCAGTACTTC
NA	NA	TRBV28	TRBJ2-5	CASSSDRRGETQYF	TGTGCCAGCAGTTCAGATCGGAGGGGAGAGACCCAGTACTTC
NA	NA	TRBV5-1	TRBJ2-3	CASSLEGRQGTDTQYF	TGCGCCAGCAGCTTGGAGGGGCGACAGGGCACAGATACGCAGTATTTT
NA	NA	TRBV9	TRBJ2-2	CASSVRGDGTGELFF	TGTGCCAGCAGCGTTCGCGGGGACGGCACCGGGGAGCTGTTTTTT
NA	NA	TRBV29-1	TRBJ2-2	CSAEGGTNTGELFF	TGCAGCGCAGAGGGCGGGACGAACACCGGGGAGCTGTTTTTT
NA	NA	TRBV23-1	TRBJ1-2	CASSQWVNTVGDCGYTF	TGCGCCAGCAGTCAATGGGTCAACACGGTAGGGGACTGTGGCTACACCTTC
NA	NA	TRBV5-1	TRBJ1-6	CASSLEGLGAFLHF	TGCGCCAGCAGCTTGGAGGGACTTGGGGCTTTCCTCCACTTT
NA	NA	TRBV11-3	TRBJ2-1	CASSLLGDEQFF	TGTGCCAGCAGCCTCCTAGGGGATGAGCAGTTCTTC
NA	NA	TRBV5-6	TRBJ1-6	CASSFGQSNSPLHF	TGTGCCAGCAGCTTCGGACAGAGTAATTCACCCCTCCACTTT
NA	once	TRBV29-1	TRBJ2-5	CSVFGMRAQETQYF	TGCAGCGTTTTCGGAATGAGGGCGCAAGAGACCCAGTACTTC
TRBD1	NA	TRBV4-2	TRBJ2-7	CASSQDIGTGGKEQYF	TGTGCCAGCAGCCAAGATATAGGGACAGGGGGTAAAGAGCAGTACTTC
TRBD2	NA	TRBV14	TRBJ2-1	CASSQGRVLADDNEQFF	TGTGCCAGCAGCCAAGGGAGGGTTCTAGCGGACGACAATGAGCAGTTCTTC
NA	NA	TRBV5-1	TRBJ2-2	CASSWRTANTGELFF	TGCGCCAGCAGCTGGAGGACGGCGAACACCGGGGAGCTGTTTTTT
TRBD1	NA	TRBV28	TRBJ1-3	CASSSPLGTAPGNTIYF	TGTGCCAGCAGCTCGCCTTTAGGGACAGCCCCTGGAAACACCATATATTTT
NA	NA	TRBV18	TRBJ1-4	CASSPPRQLNTTNEKLFF	TGTGCCAGCTCACCACCACGACAGCTAAACACAACTAATGAAAAACTGTTTTTT
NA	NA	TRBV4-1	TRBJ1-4	CASSQVREANEKLFF	TGCGCCAGCAGCCAAGTCAGGGAAGCTAATGAAAAACTGTTTTTT
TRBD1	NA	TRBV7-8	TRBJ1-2	CASSLALGGVYPTF	TGTGCCAGCAGCTTAGCTCTAGGGGGCGTTTACCCCACCTTC
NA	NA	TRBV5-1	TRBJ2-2	CASSVTPVTPRSTGELFF	TGCGCCAGCAGCGTCACCCCGGTTACCCCCAGGTCCACCGGGGAGCTGTTTTTT
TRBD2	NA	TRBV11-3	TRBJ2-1	CASSPTSGARYNEQFF	TGTGCCAGCAGCCCGACTAGCGGGGCCAGGTATAATGAGCAGTTCTTC
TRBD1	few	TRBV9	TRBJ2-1	CASSALTGDEQFF	TGTGCCAGCAGCGCCTTAACAGGGGATGAGCAGTTCTTC
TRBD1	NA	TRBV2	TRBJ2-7	CASRKNRGSYEQYF	TGTGCCAGCAGAAAGAACAGGGGGTCCTACGAGCAGTACTTC
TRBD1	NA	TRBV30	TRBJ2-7	CAWSMGQGAYEQYF	TGTGCCTGGAGTATGGGACAGGGGGCTTACGAGCAGTACTTC
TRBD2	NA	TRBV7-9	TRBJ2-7	CASRPPSGAYEQYF	TGTGCCAGCAGACCTCCTAGCGGGGCATACGAGCAGTACTTC
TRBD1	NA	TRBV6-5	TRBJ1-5	CASSRTGGNQPQHF	TGTGCCAGCAGTCGTACAGGGGGCAATCAGCCCCAGCATTTT
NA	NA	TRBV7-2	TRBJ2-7	CASSAGVPEGEQYF	TGTGCCAGCAGCGCCGGGGTGCCGGAGGGGGAGCAGTACTTC
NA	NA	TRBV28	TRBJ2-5	CASSLAPGRQETQYF	TGTGCCAGCAGTTTAGCCCCGGGGAGACAAGAGACCCAGTACTTC
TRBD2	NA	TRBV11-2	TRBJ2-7	CASSGRLAGGYEQYF	TGTGCCAGCAGCGGACGACTAGCGGGAGGCTACGAGCAGTACTTC
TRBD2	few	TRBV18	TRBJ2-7	CASSPGLAGATEQYF	TGTGCCAGCTCACCGGGACTAGCGGGAGCTACCGAGCAGTACTTC
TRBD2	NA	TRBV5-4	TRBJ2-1	CASSLLSGRALNEQFF	TGTGCCAGCAGCCTCCTTAGCGGGAGGGCCCTCAATGAGCAGTTCTTC
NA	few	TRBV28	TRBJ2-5	CASSLIADQETQYF	TGTGCCAGCAGTTTAATCGCGGACCAAGAGACCCAGTACTTC
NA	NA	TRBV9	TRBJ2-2	CASSVGGSFTGELFF	TGTGCCAGCAGCGTAGGAGGTTCCTTCACCGGGGAGCTGTTTTTT
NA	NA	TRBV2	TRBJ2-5	CASGGRQHQETQYF	TGTGCCAGCGGTGGGAGACAGCACCAAGAGACCCAGTACTTC